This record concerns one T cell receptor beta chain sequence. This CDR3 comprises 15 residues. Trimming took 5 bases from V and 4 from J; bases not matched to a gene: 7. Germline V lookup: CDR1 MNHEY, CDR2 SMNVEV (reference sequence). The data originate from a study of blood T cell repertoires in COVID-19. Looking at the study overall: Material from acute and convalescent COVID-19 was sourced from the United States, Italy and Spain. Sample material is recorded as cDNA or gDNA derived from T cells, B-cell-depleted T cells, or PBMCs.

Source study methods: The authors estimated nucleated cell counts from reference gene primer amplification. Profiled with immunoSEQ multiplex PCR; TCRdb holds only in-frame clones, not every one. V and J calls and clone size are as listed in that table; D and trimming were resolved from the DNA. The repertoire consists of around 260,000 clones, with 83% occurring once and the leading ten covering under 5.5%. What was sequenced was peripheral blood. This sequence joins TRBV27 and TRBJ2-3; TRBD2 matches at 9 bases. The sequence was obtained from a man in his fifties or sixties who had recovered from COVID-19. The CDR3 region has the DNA TGTGCCAGCAGTCAAATAGCGGGAGCGGCAGATACGCAGTATTTT. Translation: CASSQIAGAADTQYF.